The 32 T cell receptor beta chains below come from one sample, sequenced in a study of shared clonotypes between healthy human individuals. CD45RO-negative cells were positively selected for CCR7, leaving out terminally differentiated effector memory CD45RA+ cells. The assay was immunoSEQ multiplex PCR, and TCRdb's table has in-frame clones only and misses some. The sample shows about 600,000 clones, 95% to 98% of them seen only once. Sequenced material: naive CD8+ T cells sorted from blood. These receptors came from a man in his thirties or forties in good health.

The chain employs TRBV7-8 and TRBJ2-7; 9 nucleotides agree with TRBD1. The junction had 5 bases not matched to a gene; V was cut back by 3 bases and J by 5 bases. This CDR3 is 14 amino acids long. The germline V gene has CDR1 SGHVS and CDR2 FQNEAQ. The CDR3 DNA reads TGTGCCAGCAGCTTCCGGGACAGGGTCAACGAGCAGTACTTC. This encodes CASSFRDRVNEQYF.

The genes are TRBV7-3 and TRBJ2-2; D remains ambiguous. There are 12 residues in the CDR3. The V end lost 6 bases, the J end lost 5 bases, and 7 bases lay between the germline ends. The germline CDR1 and CDR2 sequences are SGHTA and FQGTGA. The CDR3 nucleotides read TGTGCCAGCAGTCCCGGTACCGGGGAGCTGTTTTTT. This codes for CASSPGTGELFF. Full variable domain (missing parts from reference TRBV7-3 and TRBJ2-2): GAGVSQTPSNKVTEKGKYVELRCDPISGHTALYWYRQSLGQGPEFLIYFQGTGAADDSGLPNDRFFAVRPEGSVSTLKIQRTERGDSAVYLCASSPGTGELFFGEGSRLTVL.

The chain joins TRBV5-1 to TRBJ2-3; tentatively, D is TRBD2 (5 bases). Looked up from germline, CDR1 is SGHRS and CDR2 is YFSETQ. The V and J ends lost 4 bases and 2 bases respectively, with 14 bases between them. The CDR3 spans 15 residues. The CDR3 nucleotides read TGCGCCAGCAGCCGCCTGACTACAGACACAGATACGCAGTATTTT. The encoded protein is CASSRLTTDTDTQYF.

V and J are TRBV4-1 and TRBJ2-7, with TRBD2 matching over 14 bases. The V segment lost 2 bases and the J segment 2 bases; nucleotides outside the gene matches: 8. Germline V lookup: CDR1 MGHRA, CDR2 YSYEKL. This CDR3 spans 18 amino acids. In DNA, the CDR3 is TGCGCCAGCAGCCAACAAGTCGCGGGACTAGCGGGAGCCTACGAGCAGTACTTC. It specifies CASSQQVAGLAGAYEQYF.

V gene TRBV29-1 combines with J gene TRBJ2-3; 7 bases are a match to TRBD1. The CDR3 has 16 amino acids. The germline V gene has CDR1 SQVTM and CDR2 ANQGSEA. Losses at the gene ends were 4 bases for V and 2 bases for J; bases not matched to a gene: 12. The CDR3, as DNA: TGCAGCGTTGCCGAAGGGGGCCACATGCCCACAGATACGCAGTATTTT. Protein sequence: CSVAEGGHMPTDTQYF.

CDR3 sequence reads: CAISESGPGASDTQYF. The CDR3 DNA is TGTGCCATCAGTGAGTCAGGACCGGGAGCCTCAGATACGCAGTATTTT. This chain joins TRBV10-3 and TRBJ2-3, with D perhaps matching TRBD2 (6 bases). Trimming stripped 0 bases from V and 4 bases from J, with 14 bases between. The CDR3 is 16 residues long. CDR1 ENHRY and CDR2 SYGVKD come from the germline V gene.

The V gene is TRBV6-1, the J gene TRBJ2-7; D tentatively reads TRBD1 or TRBD2 (7 bases each). The CDR3 is 15 residues long. The germline gives CDR1 MNHNS, CDR2 SASEGT. Trimming left V 1 base short and J 5 bases short, with 15 bases between. CDR3 bases: TGTGCCAGCAGTGAAGGGACAGGAGGGGGGGACGAGCAGTACTTC. Its protein is CASSEGTGGGDEQYF.

J is TRBJ2-1 and V is TRBV11-2; the D is unclear. The CDR3 contains 12 residues. Germline-derived CDR1 and CDR2 are SGHAT and FQNNGV. Trimming removed 1 base from V and 7 bases from J, with 5 bases in between. CDR3 in DNA: TGTGCCAGCAGCTTAGGTGAGAATGAGCAGTTCTTC. Its protein is CASSLGENEQFF.

V is TRBV7-9 and J is TRBJ2-7, with D perhaps TRBD2 (6 bases). The CDR3 extends over 12 amino acids. From germline, CDR1 is SEHNR and CDR2 FQNEAQ (reference sequence). V lost 5 bases to trimming and J lost 5 bases, with 10 bases between them. CDR3 region: CASSPAGHEQYF. In DNA form, the CDR3 reads TGTGCCAGCAGCCCAGCGGGCCACGAGCAGTACTTC.

The chain combines TRBV2 with TRBJ2-2; D may match TRBD1 or TRBD2 (7 bases each). This CDR3 comprises 14 residues. Germline loops: CDR1 SNHLY, CDR2 FYNNEI. Trimming took off 10 bases at V and 6 bases at J, with 18 bases between the two ends. CDR3 loop: CATGGAGLAGELFF. CDR3 coding DNA: TGTGCCACAGGGGGGGCAGGGTTGGCCGGGGAGCTGTTTTTT.

This clone was detected once. J is TRBJ1-3 and V is TRBV5-6; D perhaps matches TRBD1 (5 bases). The CDR3 has 16 amino acids. V was trimmed by 4 bases and J by 0 bases, leaving 14 bases between them. Germline CDR1 is SGHDT and CDR2 is YYEEEE. CDR3 loop: CASSPPGVISGNTIYF. The CDR3 bases are TGTGCCAGCAGCCCGCCGGGGGTTATCTCTGGAAACACCATATATTTT.

The chain recombines TRBV7-9 with TRBJ2-1; 9 bases are shared with TRBD2. The CDR3 is 16 residues long. Germline trimming cut 5 bases from V and 5 bases from J; bases unmatched to any gene: 10. Per germline, CDR1 SEHNR and CDR2 FQNEAQ (reference sequence). In DNA form, the CDR3 reads TGTGCCAGCAGCGCTCTGAGCGGGAGGATGAACAATGAGCAGTTCTTC. Translating gives CASSALSGRMNNEQFF.

The chain combines TRBV6-6 with TRBJ2-7; 11 bases agree with TRBD2. The trim removed 6 bases at V and 4 bases at J, leaving 5 bases unmatched. CDR1 and CDR2 from the germline V gene are MNHNY and SVGAGI (reference sequence). CDR3 size: 14 residues. The CDR3, as DNA: TGTGCCAGCAGCCACCTAGCGGGAGGATACGAGCAGTACTTC. This codes for CASSHLAGGYEQYF.

The chain is built from TRBV28 and TRBJ2-3; no firm D call. Germline CDR1 is MDHEN and CDR2 is SYDVKM. This CDR3 comprises 15 residues. Trimming cost V 3 bases and J 0 bases, with 10 bases left between them. CDR3 residues: CASSFLPASTDTQYF. The CDR3 DNA reads TGTGCCAGCAGTTTTCTTCCAGCTAGCACAGATACGCAGTATTTT.

This chain connects TRBV27 to TRBJ1-1; D is possibly TRBD1 (6 bases). Germline V gene data show CDR1 as MNHEY and CDR2 as SMNVEV (reference sequence). This CDR3 comprises 11 residues. V was pared by 9 bases and J by 7 bases, with 12 bases between. The DNA for the CDR3 is TGTGCCAGTCGTACAGGGAATGAAGCTTTCTTT. Translating gives CASRTGNEAFF.

The V and J genes are TRBV27 and TRBJ2-2; TRBD1 is a possible D gene (6 bases). Germline CDR1 MNHEY, CDR2 SMNVEV (reference sequence). V lost 0 bases and J lost 5, with 13 bases in between. The CDR3 is 16 residues long. CDR3 protein: CASSLSQGTLTGELFF. DNA for the CDR3: TGTGCCAGCAGTTTATCACAGGGTACTCTTACCGGGGAGCTGTTTTTT.

V usage is TRBV9 and J usage is TRBJ2-1; tentative D call: TRBD2 (5 bases). Germline V lookup: CDR1 SGDLS, CDR2 YYNGEE. The CDR3 covers 15 residues. Trimming took off 0 bases at V and 2 bases at J, with 9 bases between the two ends. In DNA form, the CDR3 reads TGTGCCAGCAGCGTAGAGGAGGTACCCTACAATGAGCAGTTCTTC. It specifies CASSVEEVPYNEQFF.

The chain couples TRBV6-1 to TRBJ1-5; D unresolved. This CDR3 is built from 13 residues. The V and J ends lost 6 bases and 3 bases respectively, with 9 bases between them. Germline CDR1 is MNHNS and CDR2 is SASEGT. The CDR3 region has the DNA TGTGCCAGCAGGTACCGTGACAATCAGCCCCAGCATTTT. Encoded protein: CASRYRDNQPQHF.

The chain couples TRBV5-6 to TRBJ2-3, with 8 positions matching TRBD1. The CDR3 consists of 15 residues. V shed 6 bases and J 0 bases; nucleotides not matched to a gene: 6. The germline gives CDR1 SGHDT, CDR2 YYEEEE. CDR3 nucleotide sequence: TGTGCCAGCATGCCGACAGGGGCTAGCACAGATACGCAGTATTTT. The encoded protein is CASMPTGASTDTQYF.

The gene calls are TRBV27 and TRBJ1-2; D not certain. The CDR3 runs 14 residues. The germline gives CDR1 MNHEY, CDR2 SMNVEV (reference sequence). Trimming removed 2 bases from V and 1 base from J, with 8 bases in between. The CDR3 nucleotides read TGTGCCAGCAGTTTAGGGGTGGGTAACTATGGCTACACCTTC. It specifies CASSLGVGNYGYTF.

The chain uses TRBV27 and TRBJ1-1; 7 nucleotides align to TRBD1. Germline V gives CDR1 MNHEY, CDR2 SMNVEV (reference sequence). Germline trimming cut 1 base from V and 4 bases from J; bases unmatched to any gene: 6. This CDR3 is 15 amino acids long. The CDR3 is CASSLWAGGTTEAFF. The CDR3 nucleotides are TGTGCCAGCAGTTTATGGGCAGGGGGGACCACTGAAGCTTTCTTT.

This rearrangement joins TRBV7-2 to TRBJ2-7; 15 positions agree with TRBD2. After removal of 1 base from V and 6 bases from J, the junction contained 10 bases not matched to a gene. From germline, CDR1 is SGHTA and CDR2 FQGNSA. The CDR3 sequence is 18 residues long. Here the CDR3 reads CASSLVGLAGGPLIEQYF. CDR3 coding DNA: TGTGCCAGCAGCTTAGTTGGACTAGCGGGAGGGCCGCTCATCGAGCAGTACTTC.

A word on this clone: A read error may produce the germline difference seen at one junction end. V is TRBV6-5 and J is TRBJ2-4, with 8 bases aligning to TRBD2. CDR1 and CDR2 from the germline V gene are MNHEY and SVGAGI. CDR3 length: 13 amino acids. The CDR3 protein is CASSYGSGTLTHF. The CDR3, as DNA: TGTGCCAGCAGTTACGGTAGCGGGACCCTCACCCACTTC.

The chain employs TRBV4-1 and TRBJ2-2, with a weak D call TRBD1 (5 bases). The V end lost 3 bases, the J end lost 2 bases, and 7 bases lay between the germline ends. The CDR3 runs to 14 residues. Germline V gene data show CDR1 as MGHRA and CDR2 as YSYEKL. In DNA form, the CDR3 reads TGCGCCAGCAGCCAGGACACTAACACCGGGGAGCTGTTTTTT. Protein sequence: CASSQDTNTGELFF.

The rearrangement uses TRBV5-4 and TRBJ2-7; 10 nucleotides line up with TRBD1. Germline CDR1 reads SGHNT; CDR2 reads YYREEE (reference sequence). V shed 4 bases, J shed 0 bases, and the junction held 4 bases outside the gene matches. The CDR3 has 15 amino acids. This CDR3 is CASSPRDRGSYEQYF. In DNA, the CDR3 is TGTGCCAGCAGCCCCCGGGACAGGGGCTCCTACGAGCAGTACTTC. The full variable domain, with the rest looked up from reference TRBV5-4 and TRBJ2-7, is ETGVTQSPTHLIKTRGQQVTLRCSSQSGHNTVSWYQQALGQGPQFIFQYYREEENGRGNFPPRFSGLQFPNYSSELNVNALELDDSALYLCASSPRDRGSYEQYFGPGTRLTVT.

The chain combines TRBV27 with TRBJ2-3, with D hard to call. Trimming pared 4 bases from V and 6 bases from J, leaving 11 bases between. Germline V gene sequence: CDR1 MNHEY, CDR2 SMNVEV (reference sequence). This CDR3 region has 13 residues. The CDR3, as DNA: TGTGCCAGCAGTTACCCAAGCTCGGATACGCAGTATTTT. Translation: CASSYPSSDTQYF.

The chain recombines TRBV7-9 with TRBJ2-7; no firm D call. Germline V gene sequence: CDR1 SEHNR, CDR2 FQNEAQ (reference sequence). The length of the CDR3 is 14 residues. Trimming took 5 bases from V and 2 from J, leaving 13 bases between them. The CDR3 reads CASSPKIHPYEQYF. The CDR3 bases are TGTGCCAGCAGCCCGAAGATACATCCCTACGAGCAGTACTTC.

The chain recombines TRBV9 with TRBJ1-5; D remains ambiguous. Per germline, CDR1 SGDLS and CDR2 YYNGEE. Trimming cost V 0 bases and J 3 bases, with 10 bases left between them. This CDR3 has 15 amino acids. The CDR3 loop is CASSVDGLTNQPQHF. The CDR3 DNA is TGTGCCAGCAGCGTAGATGGACTGACCAATCAGCCCCAGCATTTT. The entire variable domain, with the rest obtained from reference TRBV9 and TRBJ1-5, is as follows: DSGVTQTPKHLITATGQRVTLRCSPRSGDLSVYWYQQSLDQGLQFLIQYYNGEERAKGNILERFSAQQFPDLHSELNLSSLELGDSALYFCASSVDGLTNQPQHFGDGTRLSIL.

The gene calls are TRBV11-2 and TRBJ2-1, with 14 positions matching TRBD2. The CDR3 covers 19 residues. V was pared by 4 bases and J by 5 bases, with 13 bases of the junction left unmatched. Germline CDR1 reads SGHAT; CDR2 reads FQNNGV. CDR3 DNA sequence: TGTGCCAGCAGCTCGGGACTAGCGGGAGACCACCCAGGTCACAATGAGCAGTTCTTC. This sequence encodes CASSSGLAGDHPGHNEQFF.

The genes are TRBV7-9 and TRBJ2-4; 8 bases are shared with TRBD2. The germline V gene encodes CDR1 SEHNR and CDR2 FQNEAQ (reference sequence). The CDR3 is 18 residues long. The V segment lost 5 bases and the J segment 0 bases; nucleotides outside the gene matches: 12. The CDR3 sequence: CASSAPSSAGEAKNIQYF. Written as DNA, the CDR3 is TGTGCCAGCAGCGCCCCTTCGTCAGCGGGAGAAGCCAAAAACATTCAGTACTTC.

J is TRBJ2-1 and V is TRBV28, with unresolved D. Germline assignment: CDR1 MDHEN and CDR2 SYDVKM. The CDR3 covers 16 residues. The V end lost 5 bases, the J end lost 0 bases, and 14 bases lay between the germline ends. This chain's CDR3 is CASSPLVSSSYNEQFF. Here the CDR3 DNA reads TGTGCCAGCAGTCCCCTAGTTTCCAGCTCCTACAATGAGCAGTTCTTC.

This sequence joins TRBV9 and TRBJ2-2, with 8 positions matching TRBD1. The V gene's germline CDR1 is SGDLS and CDR2 YYNGEE. The CDR3 length is 17 residues. V shed 3 bases and J 0 bases; nucleotides not matched to a gene: 7. The CDR3 loop reads CASSAPRTGSNTGELFF. CDR3 sequence (DNA): TGTGCCAGCAGCGCCCCCCGGACAGGGTCGAACACCGGGGAGCTGTTTTTT.